The clone carrying this T cell receptor (beta chain) came up once. As yet, its antigen is unknown. These data come from a study of Graves' ophthalmopathy and Graves' hyperthyroidism. General study points: Prediction of ophthalmopathy progression reached about 65% sensitivity and approximately 74% specificity.

Amplification of TCR beta CDR3 regions used RNA transcripts. HTBI primers were used in a first-round RT-PCR, which preceded a second-round multiplex PCR. In TCRdb, the multiplex PCR reads were re-called with MiXCR into one record per CDR3 protein. The data show 500,000 to 600,000 distinct CDR3 sequences, roughly 40% seen once. The CDR3 contains 12 residues. CDR1 is SEHNR and CDR2 is FQNEAQ in the germline V gene (reference sequence). The specimen was peripheral blood or thyroid tissue (not recorded which). V usage is TRBV7-9 and J usage is TRBJ2-7; D gene ambiguous. The tail of the sequence fits TRBJ2-1 better, so the J call may be wrong. The clonotype comes from an adult man with Graves' hyperthyroidism. This CDR3 is CASSLAADEQFF. For the CDR3, the DNA is TGTGCCAGCAGCTTAGCGGCCGATGAGCAGTTCTTC.